A selection of T cell receptor beta chains follows, all from one sample in a study of blood T cell repertoires in COVID-19. TCRdb keeps only in-frame clones here, not all; method: immunoSEQ multiplex PCR. The sample carries 150,000 to 200,000 clones, 80% to 85% recorded once. The sequenced sample was PBMCs or T cells enriched from blood (not recorded which). Receptors originate from a man between 65 and 85 years old who had been exposed to COVID-19. Each CDR3 is given with its conserved first and last residue. A D gene is named only where the DNA matches it firmly. Part of the rows lack a size; the others show once, few, many or a class for expanded clones.

D,V,size,length,J,CDR3,DNA
TRBD1,TRBV30,.,18,TRBJ1-3,CAYTSAGQGLLSGNTIYF,TGTGCCTACACGTCGGCGGGACAGGGATTACTCTCTGGAAACACCATATATTTT
TRBD2,TRBV30,.,16,TRBJ2-3,CAWKFKAGSYTDTQYF,TGTGCCTGGAAATTTAAAGCGGGGTCATACACAGATACGCAGTATTTT
TRBD1,TRBV7-2,.,14,TRBJ1-2,CASSLPGQGFGYTF,TGTGCCAGCAGCTTACCGGGACAGGGGTTTGGCTACACCTTC
.,TRBV4-2,.,18,TRBJ1-5,CASSQDWVRGKGNQPQHF,TGTGCCAGCAGCCAAGATTGGGTACGGGGAAAGGGCAATCAGCCCCAGCATTTT
.,TRBV6-6,.,15,TRBJ1-3,CASSFVTGSGNTIYF,TGTGCCAGCAGTTTTGTCACGGGATCTGGAAACACCATATATTTT
TRBD1,TRBV2,few,15,TRBJ1-6,CATSWSTGGNSPLHF,TGTGCCACCTCGTGGTCCACAGGGGGAAATTCACCCCTCCACTTT
TRBD2,TRBV19,.,16,TRBJ2-7,CASSIGTSGISYEQYF,TGTGCCAGTAGTATTGGGACTAGCGGGATCTCCTACGAGCAGTACTTC
TRBD2,TRBV5-6,.,16,TRBJ2-5,CASSYTSGGPRETQYF,TGTGCCAGCAGCTATACTAGCGGGGGCCCTCGGGAGACCCAGTACTTC
.,TRBV5-1,.,13,TRBJ1-1,CASSFADYTEAFF,TGCGCCAGCAGCTTCGCGGATTACACTGAAGCTTTCTTT
TRBD2,TRBV19,.,18,TRBJ2-3,CASSIVWVSGGYTDTQYF,TGTGCCAGTAGTATCGTCTGGGTTAGCGGGGGGTACACAGATACGCAGTATTTT
.,TRBV7-8,.,14,TRBJ1-1,CASSPTGKETEAFF,TGTGCCAGCAGCCCTACAGGAAAGGAGACTGAAGCTTTCTTT
.,TRBV30,.,12,TRBJ2-3,CAWSRVTDTQYF,TGTGCCTGGAGCCGGGTCACAGATACGCAGTATTTT
TRBD1,TRBV29-1,.,14,TRBJ2-1,CSVEAGTGYPEQFF,TGCAGCGTTGAAGCCGGGACAGGGTACCCTGAGCAGTTCTTC
TRBD2,TRBV4-3,once,16,TRBJ2-2,CASSRGLAGLTGELFF,TGCGCCAGCAGCAGGGGACTAGCGGGACTCACCGGGGAGCTGTTTTTT
.,TRBV6-5,.,15,TRBJ1-2,CASSLSPHRTYGYTF,TGTGCCAGCAGTTTATCGCCTCATAGGACTTATGGCTACACCTTC
TRBD2,TRBV6-1,.,15,TRBJ2-3,CASSEVAGGTDTQYF,TGTGCCAGCAGTGAGGTGGCGGGGGGCACAGATACGCAGTATTTT
TRBD1,TRBV10-2,.,16,TRBJ1-4,CASSDLKTGKDEKLFF,TGCGCCAGCAGTGACCTTAAGACAGGGAAGGATGAAAAACTGTTTTTT
.,TRBV7-2,.,13,TRBJ1-2,CASSPQNNYGYTF,TGTGCCAGCAGCCCACAGAATAACTATGGCTACACCTTC
TRBD2,TRBV7-9,once,16,TRBJ2-5,CASSFPTSGFKETQYF,TGTGCCAGCAGTTTTCCGACTAGCGGGTTCAAAGAGACCCAGTACTTC
TRBD1,TRBV7-7,once,15,TRBJ2-1,CASSQGTAMYNEQFF,TGTGCCAGCAGCCAGGGGACAGCTATGTACAATGAGCAGTTCTTC
TRBD2,TRBV2,once,16,TRBJ2-1,CASSEAGLAGANEQFF,TGTGCCAGCAGTGAAGCGGGGCTAGCGGGGGCCAATGAGCAGTTCTTC
.,TRBV2,.,15,TRBJ1-1,CASSELLYRNTEAFF,TGTGCCAGCAGTGAATTGCTTTACAGGAACACTGAAGCTTTCTTT
.,TRBV4-3,.,17,TRBJ1-2,CASSQAWRGGSPYGYTF,TGCGCCAGCAGCCAAGCTTGGCGGGGAGGATCCCCCTATGGCTACACCTTC
.,TRBV29-1,.,11,TRBJ1-1,CSVEPGRVAFF,TGCAGCGTTGAGCCGGGCAGGGTGGCTTTCTTT
.,TRBV5-3,.,15,TRBJ2-5,CARSLAAGYQETQYF,TGTGCCAGAAGCTTGGCGGCGGGATACCAAGAGACCCAGTACTTC
.,TRBV6-5,.,13,TRBJ1-1,CASSYSRGGEAFF,TGTGCCAGCAGTTACTCTCGGGGTGGTGAAGCTTTCTTT
.,TRBV11-2,.,15,TRBJ1-2,CASSPGQRRSDGYTF,TGTGCCAGCAGCCCCGGACAGAGAAGGTCTGACGGCTACACCTTC
TRBD1,TRBV19,.,14,TRBJ1-2,CASRADRGHYGYTF,TGTGCCAGTAGGGCCGACAGGGGTCACTATGGCTACACCTTC
.,TRBV6-2/TRBV6-3,.,14,TRBJ1-5,CASSSDISNQPQHF,TGTGCCAGCAGCTCGGACATTAGCAATCAGCCCCAGCATTTT
TRBD1,TRBV3-1/TRBV3-2,.,16,TRBJ1-1,CASSHTGTALNTEAFF,TGTGCCAGCAGCCACACCGGGACAGCCTTGAACACTGAAGCTTTCTTT
.,TRBV2,.,12,TRBJ2-4,CASNLDVNIQYF,TGTGCCAGCAACCTAGACGTAAACATTCAGTACTTC
.,TRBV5-1,.,17,TRBJ2-2,CASSLGAGRENTGELFF,TGCGCCAGCAGCTTGGGGGCAGGCAGGGAGAACACCGGGGAGCTGTTTTTT
TRBD2,TRBV18,once,20,TRBJ2-1,CASSPLGLAGVERDYNEQFF,TGTGCCAGCTCACCACTAGGACTAGCGGGAGTTGAGAGGGACTACAATGAGCAGTTCTTC
TRBD1,TRBV9,once,14,TRBJ2-7,CASSFTGGGYEQYF,TGTGCCAGCAGCTTCACAGGGGGCGGATACGAGCAGTACTTC
.,TRBV6-5,.,14,TRBJ1-4,CASRPTVSGEKLFF,TGTGCCAGCAGACCGACAGTTAGTGGCGAAAAACTGTTTTTT
.,TRBV4-3,.,17,TRBJ1-6,CASSQDRRVNYNSPLHF,TGCGCCAGCAGCCAAGATCGGCGGGTGAACTATAATTCACCCCTCCACTTT
TRBD2,TRBV27,once,13,TRBJ2-3,CASRLAGGIAQYF,TGTGCCAGCAGACTAGCGGGAGGGATTGCGCAGTATTTT
TRBD1,TRBV3-1/TRBV3-2,.,13,TRBJ1-1,CASSRTGGTEAFF,TGTGCCAGCAGCCGTACAGGGGGCACTGAAGCTTTCTTT
.,TRBV19,.,13,TRBJ1-2,CASNQGPPYGYTF,TGTGCCAGTAACCAGGGGCCTCCCTATGGCTACACCTTC
.,TRBV2,.,15,TRBJ2-2,CASRQTGPNTGELFF,TGTGCCAGCAGACAGACAGGTCCGAACACCGGGGAGCTGTTTTTT
.,TRBV4-1,.,16,TRBJ2-1,CASSQVMTGAYNEQFF,TGCGCCAGCAGCCAAGTGATGACAGGTGCTTACAATGAGCAGTTCTTC
.,TRBV28,.,13,TRBJ2-1,CASRTNPYNEQFF,TGTGCCAGCAGGACAAATCCCTACAATGAGCAGTTCTTC
.,TRBV28,.,18,TRBJ1-2,CASSLMPPGGWANYGYTF,TGTGCCAGCAGTTTAATGCCCCCTGGGGGGTGGGCTAACTATGGCTACACCTTC
.,TRBV21-1,.,18,TRBJ2-7,CASSKMMIPPGGSYEQYF,TGTGCCAGCAGCAAAATGATGATCCCCCCAGGAGGCTCCTACGAGCAGTACTTC
TRBD2,TRBV5-8,.,15,TRBJ2-5,CASTSGGTYQETQYF,TGTGCCAGCACCTCGGGAGGGACATATCAAGAGACCCAGTACTTC
.,TRBV28,.,18,TRBJ1-2,CASSLEGVRGEGNYGYTF,TGTGCCAGCAGTTTAGAGGGGGTCAGGGGAGAGGGTAACTATGGCTACACCTTC
TRBD2,TRBV3-1/TRBV3-2,.,16,TRBJ2-5,CASSQWGLGSRETQYF,TGTGCCAGCAGCCAATGGGGACTAGGGTCCCGAGAGACCCAGTACTTC
TRBD1,TRBV7-8,.,15,TRBJ2-7,CASRPTDRDNYEQYF,TGTGCCAGCAGACCCACAGACAGGGACAACTACGAGCAGTACTTC
.,TRBV7-8,.,14,TRBJ1-3,CASSSPVPGNTIYF,TGTGCCAGCAGCTCCCCCGTCCCTGGAAACACCATATATTTT
.,TRBV3-1/TRBV3-2,.,12,TRBJ1-1,CASSQVADEAFF,TGTGCCAGCAGCCAAGTGGCGGATGAAGCTTTCTTT
TRBD1,TRBV19,.,15,TRBJ2-3,CASSRGDSSTDTQYF,TGTGCCAGTAGTAGAGGGGACAGTTCGACAGATACGCAGTATTTT
.,TRBV7-2,.,15,TRBJ2-1,CASSLEARSYNEQFF,TGTGCCAGCAGCTTAGAAGCTCGCTCCTACAATGAGCAGTTCTTC
TRBD2,TRBV19,once,16,TRBJ2-2,CASSMGTSGFTGELFF,TGTGCCAGTAGTATGGGGACTAGCGGCTTCACCGGGGAGCTGTTTTTT
TRBD1,TRBV2,.,14,TRBJ1-2,CASNDQGVDNGYTF,TGTGCCAGCAACGATCAGGGGGTAGATAATGGCTACACCTTC